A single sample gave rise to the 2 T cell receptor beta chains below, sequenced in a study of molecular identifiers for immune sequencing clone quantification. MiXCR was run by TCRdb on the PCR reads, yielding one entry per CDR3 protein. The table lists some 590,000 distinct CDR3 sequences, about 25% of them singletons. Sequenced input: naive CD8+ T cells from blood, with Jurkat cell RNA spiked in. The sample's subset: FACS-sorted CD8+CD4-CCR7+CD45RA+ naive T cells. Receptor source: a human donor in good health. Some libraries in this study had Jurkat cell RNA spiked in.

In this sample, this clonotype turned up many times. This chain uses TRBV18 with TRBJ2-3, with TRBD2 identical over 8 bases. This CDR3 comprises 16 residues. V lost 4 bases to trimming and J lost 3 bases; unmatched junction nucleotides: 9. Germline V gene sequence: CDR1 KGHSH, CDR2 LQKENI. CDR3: CASSQTSGGLTDTQYF. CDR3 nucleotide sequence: TGTGCCAGCTCACAAACTAGCGGAGGCCTGACAGATACGCAGTATTTT.

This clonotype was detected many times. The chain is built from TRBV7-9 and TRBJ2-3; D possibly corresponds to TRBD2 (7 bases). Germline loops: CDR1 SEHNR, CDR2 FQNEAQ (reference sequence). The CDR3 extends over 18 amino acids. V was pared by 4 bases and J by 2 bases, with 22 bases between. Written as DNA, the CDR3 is TGTGCCAGCAGCTCCTACCCCGGGCGGGGGCCTCTCACAGATACGCAGTATTTT. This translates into CASSSYPGRGPLTDTQYF.